Given below is one T cell receptor beta chain in context. The antigen remains undetermined. These data are taken from a study of cytomegalovirus exposure and HLA in healthy donors. General study points: Investigators reported about 160 TCR beta chains as tied to cytomegalovirus.

Trimming cost V 1 base and J 4 bases; bases outside gene matches: 10. The CDR3 extends over 17 amino acids. CDR1 and CDR2 (germline): SEHNR, FQNEAQ (reference sequence). Primers: 60 Vbeta forward and 13 Jbeta reverse. Sequencing used immunoSEQ multiplex PCR; TCRdb keeps in-frame clones, though not all of them. The sample gives some 130,000 clones, approximately 71% of which show up once; 2% to 2.5% is in the top ten. V and J are TRBV7-9 and TRBJ2-1; 7 nucleotides agree with TRBD2. This receptor was obtained from a man younger than 40 in good health and CMV-seronegative. The sequenced material came from PBMCs. CDR3 sequence reads: CASSLVSGTSTYNEQFF. CDR3 DNA: TGTGCCAGCAGCTTAGTCAGCGGGACCTCTACATACAATGAGCAGTTCTTC.